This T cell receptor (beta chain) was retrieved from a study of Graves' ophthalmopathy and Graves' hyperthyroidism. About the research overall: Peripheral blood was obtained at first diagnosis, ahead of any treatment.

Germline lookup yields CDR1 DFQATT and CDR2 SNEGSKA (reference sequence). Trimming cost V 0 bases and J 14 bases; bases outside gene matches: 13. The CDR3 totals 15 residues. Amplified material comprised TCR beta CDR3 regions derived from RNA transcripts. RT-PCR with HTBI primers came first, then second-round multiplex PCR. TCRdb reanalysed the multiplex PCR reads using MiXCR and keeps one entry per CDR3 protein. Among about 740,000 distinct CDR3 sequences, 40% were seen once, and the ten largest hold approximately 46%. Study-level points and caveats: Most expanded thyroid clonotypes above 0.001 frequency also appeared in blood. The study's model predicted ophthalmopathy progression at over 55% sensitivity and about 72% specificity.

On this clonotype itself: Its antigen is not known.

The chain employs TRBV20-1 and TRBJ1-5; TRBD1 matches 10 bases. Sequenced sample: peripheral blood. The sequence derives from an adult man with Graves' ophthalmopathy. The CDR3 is CSARDRDRGDMYEHF. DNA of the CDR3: TGCAGTGCTAGAGATCGGGACAGGGGAGATATGTACGAGCATTTT.